This TCR beta chain stems from a study of cytomegalovirus exposure and HLA in healthy donors. Broader study findings: Reported results showed that the classifier diagnosed cytomegalovirus status with high specificity and sensitivity. The study labeled 164 TCR beta chains cytomegalovirus-associated. CMV antigen specificity was confirmed in vitro for a few CMV-associated chains.

V was trimmed by 3 bases and J by 1 base, leaving 14 bases between them. The V gene's germline CDR1 is SEHNR and CDR2 FQNEAQ (reference sequence). This CDR3 is built from 16 residues. A word on this clone: The target antigen is unknown.

Libraries were prepared by immunoSEQ multiplex PCR; TCRdb keeps only in-frame clonotypes and omits some of them. The sample shows 150,000 to 200,000 clones, around 87% of them seen only once. Donors were drawn from the approximately 130-subject validation cohort, separate from the approximately 700-subject first cohort. The clonotype comes from a young woman in good health and CMV-seronegative. The gene calls are TRBV7-9 and TRBJ2-3; no clear D. Sequencing was done on a sample of PBMCs. The CDR3 here is CASSFWQVEGTDTQYF. CDR3 coding DNA: TGTGCCAGCAGCTTTTGGCAGGTCGAAGGCACAGATACGCAGTATTTT.